Listed below are T cell receptor beta chains from one sample, sequenced in a study of T cell responses to AZD1222 COVID-19 vaccine. Measured with immunoSEQ multiplex PCR; TCRdb has only the in-frame clones, and not every one. The data show under 200,000 clones, 85% to 90% seen once. Material: peripheral blood, obtained on day 0 of MenACWY control vaccination. These receptors were collected from an adult in good health. Both conserved end residues are part of each CDR3. The D gene is left open where the match is weak. Size values are once, few and many counts, or a class for expanded clones, and some rows have none.

j_call | clone_size | d_call | v_call | cdr3_nt | cdr3_aa
TRBJ1-5 | NA | TRBD1 | TRBV7-9 | TGTGCCAGCAGCTCATCGGGGACAGGAACGTATCAGCCCCAGCATTTT | CASSSSGTGTYQPQHF
TRBJ2-7 | NA | TRBD1 | TRBV28 | TGTGCCAGCAGTTCCCAGGGGGACTACGAGCAGTACTTC | CASSSQGDYEQYF
TRBJ1-6 | NA | TRBD1 | TRBV2 | TGTGCCAGCGGGAAGGACAGGGATAATTCACCCCTCCACTTT | CASGKDRDNSPLHF
TRBJ2-1 | NA | TRBD1 | TRBV5-6 | TGTGCCAGCAGCGTGGGACAGGGGGCCAATGAGCAGTTCTTC | CASSVGQGANEQFF
TRBJ1-1 | once | NA | TRBV6-2/TRBV6-3 | TGTGCCAGCAGTTACTCGACGACAGGTGATCCTCGGGACACTGAAGCTTTCTTT | CASSYSTTGDPRDTEAFF
TRBJ2-1 | NA | NA | TRBV5-1 | TGCGCCAGCAGCTTAGGACAAGCCTACAATGAGCAGTTCTTC | CASSLGQAYNEQFF
TRBJ2-7 | NA | NA | TRBV30 | TGTGCCTGGAGTTCCGGACAGCCCTACGAGCAGTACTTC | CAWSSGQPYEQYF
TRBJ2-7 | once | NA | TRBV12-3/TRBV12-4 | TGTGCCAGCAGTTTATACGGGTATTACGAGCAGTACTTC | CASSLYGYYEQYF
TRBJ2-1 | NA | NA | TRBV28 | TGTGCCAGCAGTTCATCCCCGCAGGGCTACAATGAGCAGTTCTTC | CASSSSPQGYNEQFF
TRBJ1-5 | NA | TRBD1 | TRBV5-1 | TGCGCCAGCAGCTTGGCTGGACAGGGGAATCAGCCCCAGCATTTT | CASSLAGQGNQPQHF
TRBJ2-5 | once | TRBD2 | TRBV5-1 | TGCGCCAGCAGCTGGACTAGCGGGGGGGAAGAGACCCAGTACTTC | CASSWTSGGEETQYF
TRBJ1-2 | NA | NA | TRBV6-5 | TGTGCCACCTTCCGGGGAGGGGACTATGGCTACACCTTC | CATFRGGDYGYTF
TRBJ2-7 | NA | NA | TRBV12-3/TRBV12-4 | TGTGCCAGCAGTCCAGGACAGAGCTACGAGCAGTACTTC | CASSPGQSYEQYF
TRBJ2-1 | NA | TRBD2 | TRBV5-1 | TGCGCCAGCAGCCCCGGGACTAGCGGGGGCAATGAGCAGTTCTTC | CASSPGTSGGNEQFF
TRBJ2-7 | few | TRBD1 | TRBV7-2 | TGTGCCAGTGTTGAACCTGGGACAGACTACGAGCAGTACTTC | CASVEPGTDYEQYF
TRBJ2-3 | NA | TRBD2 | TRBV4-2 | TGTGCCAGCAGCCAACTACTAGCGGGGGGCAAATACACAGATACGCAGTATTTT | CASSQLLAGGKYTDTQYF
TRBJ1-1 | NA | TRBD1 | TRBV15 | TGTGCCACCAGCAGCAGGGGGACCACTGAAGCTTTCTTT | CATSSRGTTEAFF
TRBJ1-3 | NA | NA | TRBV30 | TGTGCCTGGAGTGATGGTGGAAACACCATATATTTT | CAWSDGGNTIYF
TRBJ1-2 | NA | NA | TRBV14 | TGTGCCAGCAGCCCGTTGACAGATAACTATGGCTACACCTTC | CASSPLTDNYGYTF
TRBJ1-3 | NA | TRBD1 | TRBV28 | TGTGCCAGCAGGAGGGGGCCTGGAAACACCATATATTTT | CASRRGPGNTIYF
TRBJ2-3 | NA | NA | TRBV5-4 | TGTGCCAGCAGCCCAGGGACAGATACGCAGTATTTT | CASSPGTDTQYF
TRBJ2-1 | NA | TRBD2 | TRBV11-3 | TGTGCCAGCAGCTTGGGCGGGAGTGGCTATGAGCAGTTCTTC | CASSLGGSGYEQFF
TRBJ1-1 | once | NA | TRBV7-9 | TGTGCCAGCAGCTTACATGGGGTGAGCACTGAAGCTTTCTTT | CASSLHGVSTEAFF
TRBJ2-1 | once | TRBD2 | TRBV6-4 | TGTGCCAGCGCGCCTAGCGGGGGCTCCTACAATGAGCAGTTCTTC | CASAPSGGSYNEQFF
TRBJ2-1 | NA | NA | TRBV4-2 | TGTGCCAGCAGCCAAGTTCCGCCAAATGAGCAGTTCTTC | CASSQVPPNEQFF
TRBJ2-1 | NA | NA | TRBV11-2 | TGTGCCAGCAGCCGAGCGTACAATGAGCAGTTCTTC | CASSRAYNEQFF
TRBJ1-4 | NA | NA | TRBV5-1 | TGCGCCAGCCACCGAGGCGAAAATGAAAAACTGTTTTTT | CASHRGENEKLFF
TRBJ1-3 | once | NA | TRBV27 | TGTGCCAGCAGTTTAGGTTTTTCTGGAAACACCATATATTTT | CASSLGFSGNTIYF
TRBJ2-7 | NA | NA | TRBV10-3 | TGTGCCATCAGTCCGGGACAATCCTACGAGCAGTACTTC | CAISPGQSYEQYF
TRBJ1-1 | NA | NA | TRBV11-2 | TGTGCCAGCAGCTTAGTGGCAGGTAACACTGAAGCTTTCTTT | CASSLVAGNTEAFF
TRBJ2-3 | NA | NA | TRBV11-1 | TGTGCCAGCAGTTCTCGACAGACCAGCACAGATACGCAGTATTTT | CASSSRQTSTDTQYF
TRBJ1-1 | NA | TRBD1 | TRBV29-1 | TGCAGCGTGGAGACCGGGACAGGGGCGAACACTGAAGCTTTCTTT | CSVETGTGANTEAFF
TRBJ2-5 | once | NA | TRBV19 | TGTGCCAGTAGTAATCAGGAAGGGGAGACCCAGTACTTC | CASSNQEGETQYF
TRBJ2-2 | once | NA | TRBV15 | TGTGCCACCAGCGAAGGAATGGAGGGAGGCGGGGAGCTGTTTTTT | CATSEGMEGGGELFF
TRBJ1-2 | NA | NA | TRBV28 | TGTGCCAGCAGTTTAGAAGGCTATGGACTTACGGGCTACACCTTC | CASSLEGYGLTGYTF
TRBJ1-2 | NA | TRBD1 | TRBV9 | TGTGCCAGCAGGGACGAACAGGGGTACTATGGCTACACCTTC | CASRDEQGYYGYTF
TRBJ1-4 | NA | NA | TRBV7-9 | TGTGCCAGCAGCCCAGGGAGCTCAGGTTGGGCTAATGAAAAACTGTTTTTT | CASSPGSSGWANEKLFF
TRBJ2-7 | NA | NA | TRBV7-8 | TGTGCCAGCAGCTTAATAGAGGAGTTTCGGACTTACTTGAACTACGAGCAGTACTTC | CASSLIEEFRTYLNYEQYF
TRBJ2-3 | NA | NA | TRBV21-1 | TGTGCCAGCAGCAAACCCTCTAGCGGTTGCTGCACAGATACGCAGTATTTT | CASSKPSSGCCTDTQYF
TRBJ1-1 | NA | NA | TRBV19 | TGTGCCAGACAGGTTGAAGCTTTCTTT | CARQVEAFF
TRBJ2-4 | NA | NA | TRBV9 | TGTGCCAGCAGCGTAGGGGGGGCCGACAAAAACATTCAGTACTTC | CASSVGGADKNIQYF
TRBJ2-7 | NA | TRBD2 | TRBV30 | TGTGCCTGGAGTGTAAAAGCGGGAGCCCACGAGCAGTACTTC | CAWSVKAGAHEQYF
TRBJ1-3 | few | NA | TRBV30 | TGTGCCTGGGGGGTGTTCTCTGGAAACACCATATATTTT | CAWGVFSGNTIYF
TRBJ2-3 | NA | TRBD2 | TRBV28 | TGTGCCAGCAGCTACCCGGGACTAGCGGGGGTCACTAGCACAGATACGCAGTATTTT | CASSYPGLAGVTSTDTQYF
TRBJ1-1 | few | TRBD1 | TRBV10-3 | TGTGCCATCAGTGAATACAGGGGGGCCACTGAAGCTTTCTTT | CAISEYRGATEAFF
TRBJ2-5 | NA | NA | TRBV7-3 | TGTGCCAGCAGCCAGGGGGAGACCCAGTACTTC | CASSQGETQYF